This TCR beta chain was observed in a study of graft-versus-host responses after intestinal transplantation. Lymphocytes (intraepithelial and lamina propria) were released by processing the graft tissue. The CDR3 runs to 14 residues. The ends were cut back, 11 bases at V and 2 bases at J, with 17 bases in the middle. CDR1 MNHNS and CDR2 SASEGT come from the germline V gene. The table came from immunoSEQ multiplex PCR; TCRdb's copy has only in-frame clones and leaves some out. The sample lists just under 20,000 clones; under 75% were seen once. The sequences come from ileum tissue, collected roughly 21 days after intestinal transplant. The chain employs TRBV6-1 and TRBJ2-3; D is unresolved. The clonotype was recovered from a human patient who received an intestinal transplant, so some T cells may come from the graft donor. DNA of the CDR3: TGTGCCTCGTTAATATCTGCGGCCACAGATACGCAGTATTTT. This sequence encodes CASLISAATDTQYF.